Below are 9 T cell receptor beta chains sequenced from a single sample in a study of response to subunit inactivated influenza vaccine. One entry per CDR3 protein, called by TCRdb with MiXCR from the RT-PCR reads. The sample holds 600,000 to 700,000 distinct CDR3 sequences; approximately 15% are singletons and the top ten take about 7.4%. The sample consisted of PBMCs from blood, taken approximately 15 days before vaccination. The source is a man over 45 who received an inactivated influenza vaccine.

The sample holds a few counts of this clonotype. V is TRBV6-1 and J is TRBJ2-4, with D maybe TRBD2 (6 bases). Germline-derived CDR1 and CDR2 are MNHNS and SASEGT. The germline V and J ends were trimmed by 11 bases and 0 bases, with 11 bases remaining between them. CDR3 length: 13 amino acids. CDR3 loop: CAAGPSAKNIQYF. CDR3 nucleotides: TGTGCCGCGGGACCTTCAGCCAAAAACATTCAGTACTTC.

This clonotype was seen a handful of times. The chain joins TRBV5-6 to TRBJ2-2; 13 bases map to TRBD2. The CDR3 runs to 17 residues. Trimming removed 1 base from V and 3 bases from J; junction bases left unmatched: 3. Per the germline V gene, CDR1 is SGHDT and CDR2 is YYEEEE. In DNA, the CDR3 is TGTGCCAGCAGCTTGTGGACTAGCGGGGGCCACACCGGGGAGCTGTTTTTT. Amino acid sequence: CASSLWTSGGHTGELFF.

This clonotype was observed a handful of times. The chain combines TRBV4-3 with TRBJ2-6; TRBD1 is a possible D gene (5 bases). This CDR3 comprises 15 residues. V gave up 3 bases and J gave up 3 bases, with 9 bases separating them. Looked up from germline, CDR1 is LGHNA and CDR2 is YSLEER. The CDR3 coding sequence is TGCGCCAGCAGCCAGCAGGGAATTGGGGCCAACGTCCTGACTTTC. It translates to CASSQQGIGANVLTF.

This clonotype was detected only a few times. The chain recombines TRBV6-1 with TRBJ2-1; 10 bases align to TRBD2. Germline loops: CDR1 MNHNS, CDR2 SASEGT. Trimming took 6 bases from V and 3 from J; bases not matched to a gene: 5. The CDR3 is 15 residues long. The CDR3 coding sequence is TGTGCCAGCAGGGGAACTAGCGGGATCTACAATGAGCAGTTCTTC. Residues: CASRGTSGIYNEQFF.

This clonotype was seen only a few times. V gene TRBV7-2 combines with J gene TRBJ1-3, with D uncertain. The CDR3 runs to 17 residues. Trimming took off 2 bases at V and 4 bases at J, with 18 bases between the two ends. Germline V gene lookup returns CDR1 SGHTA and CDR2 FQGNSA. The CDR3 DNA reads TGTGCCAGCAGCTTACAGTTTGTGTGGGCCAAAGGAAACACCATATATTTT. Its translation is CASSLQFVWAKGNTIYF.

This clonotype came up many times. The V gene is TRBV7-9, the J gene TRBJ2-1; D remains unclear. V lost 5 bases to trimming and J lost 9 bases, with 11 bases between them. Germline V lookup: CDR1 SEHNR, CDR2 FQNEAQ (reference sequence). The CDR3 contains 12 residues. The CDR3 DNA reads as TGTGCCAGCAGCAAAGGCCTCTCTGAGCAGTTCTTC. As protein: CASSKGLSEQFF.

This clonotype has more than one count but fewer than ten. The gene calls are TRBV4-1 and TRBJ2-6; 7 nucleotides line up with TRBD2. The J segment lost 2 bases and the V segment lost 3 bases, leaving 7 bases of the junction unmatched. The germline V gene has CDR1 MGHRA and CDR2 YSYEKL. The CDR3 has 17 amino acids. The CDR3 DNA reads TGCGCCAGCAGCCAGTCCAGCGGGGCCACTGGGGCCAACGTCCTGACTTTC. Its protein is CASSQSSGATGANVLTF.

This clonotype was counted only a few times. This chain connects TRBV28 to TRBJ2-6; the D gene is possibly TRBD2 (6 bases). The CDR3 runs 16 residues. Per germline, CDR1 MDHEN and CDR2 SYDVKM. Trimming stripped 5 bases from V and 5 bases from J, with 16 bases between. The CDR3 nucleotides are TGTGCCAGCAGTGCGGGCAGGGCGGGGTGGGCCAACGTCCTGACTTTC. Amino acids: CASSAGRAGWANVLTF.

The chain links TRBV7-9 to TRBJ1-5; 9 bases agree with TRBD1. V was clipped by 4 bases and J by 7 bases; unmatched bases: 5. Germline CDR1 and CDR2: SEHNR and FQNEAQ (reference sequence). This CDR3 comprises 14 residues. CDR3 sequence (DNA): TGTGCCAGCAGCTCGACAGGGGGTCGGCAGCCCCAGCATTTT. Encoded protein: CASSSTGGRQPQHF.